This entry features one T cell receptor (beta chain) sequence. The source of the sample is a study of blood T cell repertoires in COVID-19. Data came from immunoSEQ multiplex PCR; TCRdb stores just in-frame clones and leaves some out. The table records hundreds of thousands of clones, about 86% of them present only once. Sequenced: peripheral blood. The receptor was isolated from a man older than 75 with acute or convalescent COVID-19.

This CDR3 reads CASSLELGANVLTF. CDR3 coding DNA: TGCGCCAGCAGCTTGGAGCTAGGGGCCAACGTCCTGACTTTC. The chain recombines TRBV5-1 with TRBJ2-6, with no clear D. The germline V gene has CDR1 SGHRS and CDR2 YFSETQ. This CDR3 spans 14 amino acids. V was cut by 0 bases and J by 4 bases, with 5 bases left in between.